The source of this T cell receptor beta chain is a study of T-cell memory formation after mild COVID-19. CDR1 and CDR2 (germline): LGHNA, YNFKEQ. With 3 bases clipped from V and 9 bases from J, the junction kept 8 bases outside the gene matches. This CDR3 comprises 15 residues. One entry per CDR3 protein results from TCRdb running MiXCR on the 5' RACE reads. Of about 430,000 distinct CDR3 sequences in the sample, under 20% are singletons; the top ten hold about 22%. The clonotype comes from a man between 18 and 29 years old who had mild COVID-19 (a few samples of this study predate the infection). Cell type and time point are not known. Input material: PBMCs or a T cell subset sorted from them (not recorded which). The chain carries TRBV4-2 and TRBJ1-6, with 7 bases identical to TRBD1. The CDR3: CASSQETGLSSPLHF. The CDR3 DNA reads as TGTGCCAGCAGCCAGGAGACAGGGCTAAGTTCACCCCTCCACTTT.